This TCR beta chain was profiled in a study of cytomegalovirus exposure and HLA in healthy donors. Findings of the study overall: Whilst most TCR sequences proved rare, a subset of public TCRs occurred across many donors.

As concerns this clone: No antigen is known for it.

Germline-derived CDR1 and CDR2 are SGDLS and YYNGEE. CDR3 size: 15 residues. V lost 0 bases to trimming and J lost 5 bases, with 15 bases between them. PCR used 60 Vbeta primers and 13 Jbeta primers. Measured with immunoSEQ multiplex PCR; TCRdb has only the in-frame clones, and not every one. The sample has around 110,000 clones; 65% to 75% are singletons. This receptor was taken from a man younger than 40 in good health and CMV-seropositive. Sequencing used PBMCs. V is TRBV9 and J is TRBJ2-7, with D possibly TRBD2 on 6 matching bases. The DNA of the CDR3 is TGTGCCAGCAGCGTAGGTGGCTCCGGAGGGGACGAGCAGTACTTC. It encodes CASSVGGSGGDEQYF.